The present TCR beta chain was sequenced within a study of response to subunit inactivated influenza vaccine. A single record per CDR3 protein comes from TCRdb applying MiXCR to the RT-PCR reads. This table holds roughly 700,000 distinct CDR3 sequences, approximately 14% found once. This clonotype came up a few times. The CDR3 extends over 15 amino acids. The germline V gene has CDR1 MNHEY and CDR2 SVGEGT. V lost 5 bases to trimming and J lost 0 bases, with 11 bases between them. This receptor was taken from a man in his fifties who received an inactivated influenza vaccine. The chain is built from TRBV6-2 or TRBV6-3 and TRBJ1-3; D might be TRBD1 (5 bases). Sequences were derived from PBMCs from blood, sampled 14 to 15 days before vaccination. CDR3 amino acids: CASSPGLNSGNTIYF. CDR3 DNA: TGTGCCAGCAGTCCGGGACTGAACTCTGGAAACACCATATATTTT.